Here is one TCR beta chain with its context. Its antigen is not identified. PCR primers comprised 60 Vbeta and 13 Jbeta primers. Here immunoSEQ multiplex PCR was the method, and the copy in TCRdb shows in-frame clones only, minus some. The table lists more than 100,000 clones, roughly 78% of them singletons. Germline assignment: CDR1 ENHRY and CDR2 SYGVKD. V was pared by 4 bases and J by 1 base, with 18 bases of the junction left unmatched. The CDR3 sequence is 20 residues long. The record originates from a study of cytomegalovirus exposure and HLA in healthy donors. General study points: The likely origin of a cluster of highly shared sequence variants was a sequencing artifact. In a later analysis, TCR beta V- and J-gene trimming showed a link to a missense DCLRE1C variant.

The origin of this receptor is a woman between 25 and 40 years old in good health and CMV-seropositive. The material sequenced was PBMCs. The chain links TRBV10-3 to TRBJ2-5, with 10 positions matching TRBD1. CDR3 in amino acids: CAISASNTPGTGVPQETQYF. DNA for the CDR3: TGTGCCATCAGTGCGTCGAATACACCCGGGACAGGGGTCCCCCAAGAGACCCAGTACTTC.